Sequencing of this TCR beta chain was carried out in a study of molecular identifiers for immune sequencing clone quantification. Study-wide context: In the replicates, RNA derived from around 20,000 or 100,000 naive CD8 cells was divided into five parts, and four were sequenced. Findings and limits, study-wide: Spiked Jurkat TCR RNA equivalent to one cell reportedly surfaced among roughly 1 million naive cells. Effector cells had over 97% of their molecules in clones above 20 RNA copies, while naive cells had under 1%.

TCRdb analysed the PCR reads with MiXCR anew, one entry per CDR3 protein. The sample includes more than 85,000 distinct CDR3 sequences, roughly a third of them seen just once. Sorting defined naive CD8 T cells as CD8+CD4-CCR7+CD45RA+. This clonotype appeared a few times. Its antigen remains unknown. What was sequenced was naive CD8+ T cells from blood, with Jurkat cell RNA spiked in. Documented subset: FACS-sorted CD8+CD4-CCR7+CD45RA+ naive T cells. The source of this sequence is a human donor in good health. Some libraries in this study had Jurkat cell RNA spiked in.

CDR3 amino acids: CASSSPGLAGEVRPDTQYF. The CDR3 DNA reads as TGTGCCAGCAGCTCCCCGGGACTAGCGGGAGAGGTCAGGCCAGATACGCAGTATTTT. The J gene is TRBJ2-3, the V gene TRBV7-2; 14 bases match TRBD2. CDR3 length equals 19 residues. V was clipped by 4 bases and J by 4 bases; unmatched bases: 13. Germline CDR1 reads SGHTA; CDR2 reads FQGNSA.